There are a few counts of the clone carrying this TCR beta chain. Its antigen is unidentified. This entry is derived from a study of T-cell reconstitution after alpha-beta-depleted transplantation in children. Overall study findings and caveats: T-cell numbers and diversity one year post-transplant derived largely from freshly generated T cells.

The CDR3 runs to 18 residues. V gave up 3 bases and J gave up 0 bases, with 16 bases separating them. The germline V gene has CDR1 SGDLS and CDR2 YYNGEE. Unique molecular identifiers were used to barcode this TCRbeta library. TCRdb passed the PCR reads through MiXCR, listing each CDR3 protein once. Among some 440,000 distinct CDR3 sequences listed, roughly 16% were seen once. The specimen comprised PBMCs, mostly from graft donor cells, sampled 360 days after TCRalphabeta/CD19-depleted stem cell transplant. This TCR was sampled from a boy under two years old who had a stem cell transplant for Wiskott-Aldrich syndrome, so the T cells may come from the graft donor. The chain couples TRBV9 to TRBJ2-6, with D unresolved. The CDR3 sequence: CASSDRRALLSGANVLTF. The CDR3 DNA follows: TGTGCCAGCAGCGACCGCCGGGCCCTTCTCTCTGGGGCCAACGTCCTGACTTTC.